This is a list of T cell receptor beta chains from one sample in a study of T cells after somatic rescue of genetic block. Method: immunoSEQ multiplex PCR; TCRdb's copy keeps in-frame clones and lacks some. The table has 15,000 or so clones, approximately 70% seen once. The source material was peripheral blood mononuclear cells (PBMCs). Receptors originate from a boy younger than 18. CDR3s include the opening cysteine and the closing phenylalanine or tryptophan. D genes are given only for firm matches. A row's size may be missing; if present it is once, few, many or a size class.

DNA: TGCAGCGCCCCTGACAGGGAGAGAGTAGGGACCCAGTACTTC; CDR3: CSAPDRERVGTQYF; J: TRBJ2-5; size: NA; D: TRBD1; V: TRBV29-1
DNA: TGTGCCAGCAGTTTAAAGGGGCTACTAGGGGGAGGGGCGCGGGAGACCCAGTACTTC; CDR3: CASSLKGLLGGGARETQYF; J: TRBJ2-5; size: NA; D: NA; V: TRBV27
DNA: TGTGCCTGGAGAGGGACAGGGGGAGAGACCCAGTACTTC; CDR3: CAWRGTGGETQYF; J: TRBJ2-5; size: NA; D: TRBD1; V: TRBV30
DNA: TGTGCCAGTAGGACAGGGAGCTTCTTCTCTGGAAACACCATATATTTT; CDR3: CASRTGSFFSGNTIYF; J: TRBJ1-3; size: few; D: TRBD1; V: TRBV19
DNA: TGTGCCAGCACCATAGGGGACAGATCTAATTCACCCCTCCACTTT; CDR3: CASTIGDRSNSPLHF; J: TRBJ1-6; size: NA; D: TRBD1; V: TRBV28
DNA: TGTGCCAGCAGCCGGGGGGCTTTGGATGGAAACACCATATATTTT; CDR3: CASSRGALDGNTIYF; J: TRBJ1-3; size: NA; D: NA; V: TRBV13
DNA: TGTGCCAGCAGTGAAGGGATACAGGGTTGGGTGACTAATGAAAAACTGTTTTTT; CDR3: CASSEGIQGWVTNEKLFF; J: TRBJ1-4; size: NA; D: NA; V: TRBV6-1
DNA: TGTGCCAGCAGCTGGACAGGGAAACAGCCCCAGCATTTT; CDR3: CASSWTGKQPQHF; J: TRBJ1-5; size: NA; D: TRBD1; V: TRBV11-2
DNA: TGTGCCAGTAGTTCTGCGTCCGAGCAGTACTTC; CDR3: CASSSASEQYF; J: TRBJ2-7; size: NA; D: NA; V: TRBV19
DNA: TGCGCCAGCCGACGGGACACTGAAGCTTTCTTT; CDR3: CASRRDTEAFF; J: TRBJ1-1; size: NA; D: NA; V: TRBV4-3
DNA: TGTGCCATCAGTGAGTCAGGGCTAGCGGCTAGCACAGATACGCAGTATTTT; CDR3: CAISESGLAASTDTQYF; J: TRBJ2-3; size: medium-sized; D: TRBD2; V: TRBV10-3
DNA: TGCAGCGCCCTAGCGGCAGGGGATCAAGAGACCCAGTACTTC; CDR3: CSALAAGDQETQYF; J: TRBJ2-5; size: NA; D: NA; V: TRBV29-1
DNA: TGTGCCAGTAGTATCGGGGGAACAGACAGGGGCCCTCGGCACTTT; CDR3: CASSIGGTDRGPRHF; J: TRBJ1-6; size: NA; D: TRBD1; V: TRBV19
DNA: TGTGCCAGTAGTATCTCGGGAGGAGCAGATACGCAGTATTTT; CDR3: CASSISGGADTQYF; J: TRBJ2-3; size: NA; D: TRBD2; V: TRBV19
DNA: TGTGCCAGCAGTGACTTAGGGTACGAGCAGTACTTC; CDR3: CASSDLGYEQYF; J: TRBJ2-7; size: few; D: NA; V: TRBV6-1
DNA: TGTGCCAGCAGCTTAACGGGGGAATCTGGGAATAGAGGGACTGAAGCTTTCTTT; CDR3: CASSLTGESGNRGTEAFF; J: TRBJ1-1; size: NA; D: NA; V: TRBV7-3
DNA: TGTGCCTGGAGTATCCCGACAGTTACCGAAAAACTGTTTTTT; CDR3: CAWSIPTVTEKLFF; J: TRBJ1-4; size: NA; D: NA; V: TRBV30
DNA: TGTGCCAGCAGCTTTAGCGGGGGGGCCTACAATGAGCAGTTCTTC; CDR3: CASSFSGGAYNEQFF; J: TRBJ2-1; size: medium-sized; D: TRBD2; V: TRBV7-3
DNA: TGTGCCAGCATACGGCCGAGCTCCTACGAGCAGTACTTC; CDR3: CASIRPSSYEQYF; J: TRBJ2-7; size: medium-sized; D: NA; V: TRBV6-4
DNA: TGTGCCAGCAGCTCCAGACGGTCCGAAAGGGGCTACACCTTC; CDR3: CASSSRRSERGYTF; J: TRBJ1-2; size: NA; D: NA; V: TRBV6-6
DNA: TGTGCCAGCAGAAGGGGGAACACCGGGGAGCTGTTTTTT; CDR3: CASRRGNTGELFF; J: TRBJ2-2; size: NA; D: NA; V: TRBV25-1
DNA: TGTGCCAGCTCACCATCGGAAGGAGAGACCCAGTACTTC; CDR3: CASSPSEGETQYF; J: TRBJ2-5; size: NA; D: NA; V: TRBV18
DNA: TGTGCCAGCAGCCAAGCGACGGACAGTCTCAAAAACATTCAGTACTTC; CDR3: CASSQATDSLKNIQYF; J: TRBJ2-4; size: NA; D: NA; V: TRBV6-6
DNA: TGTGCCAGCAGTGGGGGTCGCCTAGCGGGAACCACACGAGAGACCCAGTACTTC; CDR3: CASSGGRLAGTTRETQYF; J: TRBJ2-5; size: NA; D: TRBD2; V: TRBV6-1
DNA: TGTGCCAGTAGTATCGCCCACAGAGCTAACTATGGCTACACCTTC; CDR3: CASSIAHRANYGYTF; J: TRBJ1-2; size: NA; D: NA; V: TRBV19
DNA: TGTGCCAGCAGCCCAAGACTTCAAGGCTCCTACGAGCAGTACTTC; CDR3: CASSPRLQGSYEQYF; J: TRBJ2-7; size: NA; D: NA; V: TRBV27
DNA: TGTGCCAGCAGCCCACAGGAACGGGGCACAGATACGCAGTATTTT; CDR3: CASSPQERGTDTQYF; J: TRBJ2-3; size: NA; D: NA; V: TRBV7-7
DNA: NA; CDR3: CASSKAQVAGGTDTQYF; J: TRBJ2-3; size: NA; D: NA; V: TRBV21-1
DNA: TGTGCCAGCTCTCCCCGTCCGGGAGGCGGTCAAGAGACCCAGTACTTC; CDR3: CASSPRPGGGQETQYF; J: TRBJ2-5; size: NA; D: TRBD2; V: TRBV18